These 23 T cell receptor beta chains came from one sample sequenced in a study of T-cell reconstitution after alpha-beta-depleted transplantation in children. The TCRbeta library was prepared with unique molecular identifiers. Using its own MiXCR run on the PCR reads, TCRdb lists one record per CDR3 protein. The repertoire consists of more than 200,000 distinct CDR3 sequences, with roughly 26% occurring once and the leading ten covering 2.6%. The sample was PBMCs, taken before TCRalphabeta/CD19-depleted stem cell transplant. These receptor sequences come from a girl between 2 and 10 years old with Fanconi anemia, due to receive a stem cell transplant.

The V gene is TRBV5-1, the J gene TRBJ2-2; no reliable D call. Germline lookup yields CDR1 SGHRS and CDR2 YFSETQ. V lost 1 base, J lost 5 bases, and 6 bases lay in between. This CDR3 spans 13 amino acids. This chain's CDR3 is CASSLLATGELFF. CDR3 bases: TGCGCCAGCAGCTTGTTGGCTACCGGGGAGCTGTTTTTT.

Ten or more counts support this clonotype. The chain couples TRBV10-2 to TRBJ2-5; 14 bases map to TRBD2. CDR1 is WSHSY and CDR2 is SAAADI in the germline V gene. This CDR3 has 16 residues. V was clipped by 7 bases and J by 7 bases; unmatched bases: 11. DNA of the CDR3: TGCGCCAGCACAAAGGGACTAGCGGGAGAAGTTGTGACCCAGTACTTC. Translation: CASTKGLAGEVVTQYF.

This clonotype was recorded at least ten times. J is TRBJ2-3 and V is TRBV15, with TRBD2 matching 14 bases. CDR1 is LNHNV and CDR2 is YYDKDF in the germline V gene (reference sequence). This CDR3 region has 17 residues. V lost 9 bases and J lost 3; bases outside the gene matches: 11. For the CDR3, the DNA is TGTGCCACTAAACCAGGACTAGCGGGAGGTCTTACAGATACGCAGTATTTT. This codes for CATKPGLAGGLTDTQYF.

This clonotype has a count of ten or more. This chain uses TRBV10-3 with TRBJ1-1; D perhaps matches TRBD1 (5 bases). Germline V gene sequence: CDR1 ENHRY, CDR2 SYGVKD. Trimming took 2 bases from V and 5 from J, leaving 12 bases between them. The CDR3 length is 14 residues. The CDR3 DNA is TGTGCCATCAGTGAGGGGCGGGGGAGGACTGAAGCTTTCTTT. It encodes CAISEGRGRTEAFF.

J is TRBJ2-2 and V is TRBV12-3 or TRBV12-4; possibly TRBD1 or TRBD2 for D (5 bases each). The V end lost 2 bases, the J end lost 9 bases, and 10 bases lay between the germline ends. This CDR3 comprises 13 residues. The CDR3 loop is CASSLMGPRELFF. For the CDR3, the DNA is TGTGCCAGCAGTTTAATGGGACCCCGGGAGCTGTTTTTT.

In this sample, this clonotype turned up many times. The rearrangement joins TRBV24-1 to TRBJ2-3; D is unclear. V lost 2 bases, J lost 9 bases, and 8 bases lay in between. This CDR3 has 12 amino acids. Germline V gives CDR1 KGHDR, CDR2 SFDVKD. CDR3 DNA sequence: TGTGCCACCAGTGATTACGGTAGGACGCAGTATTTT. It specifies CATSDYGRTQYF.

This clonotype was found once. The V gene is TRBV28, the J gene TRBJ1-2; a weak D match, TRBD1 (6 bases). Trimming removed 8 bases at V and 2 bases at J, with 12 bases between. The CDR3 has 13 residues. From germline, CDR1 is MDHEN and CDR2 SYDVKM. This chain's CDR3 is CASWAGANYGYTF. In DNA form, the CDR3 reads TGTGCCAGCTGGGCAGGGGCGAACTATGGCTACACCTTC.

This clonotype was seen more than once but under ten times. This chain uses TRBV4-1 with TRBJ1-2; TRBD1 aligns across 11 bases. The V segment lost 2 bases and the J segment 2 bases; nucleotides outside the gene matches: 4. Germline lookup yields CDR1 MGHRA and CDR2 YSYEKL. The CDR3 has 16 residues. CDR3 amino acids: CASSQRTGGANYGYTF. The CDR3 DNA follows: TGCGCCAGCAGCCAAAGGACAGGGGGCGCCAACTATGGCTACACCTTC.

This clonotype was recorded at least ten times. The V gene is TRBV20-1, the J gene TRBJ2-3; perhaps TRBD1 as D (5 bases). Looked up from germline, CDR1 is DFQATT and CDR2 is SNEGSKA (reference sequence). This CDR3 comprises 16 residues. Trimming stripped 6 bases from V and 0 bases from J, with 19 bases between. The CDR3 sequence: CSAPYLGASSTDTQYF. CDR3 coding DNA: TGCAGTGCCCCCTACCTAGGGGCATCTAGCACAGATACGCAGTATTTT.

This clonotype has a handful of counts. As DNA, the CDR3 is TGTGCCAGCAGCTTAGGGTTAGCGGGCCCCCAAGAGACCCAGTACTTC. Its protein is CASSLGLAGPQETQYF. The chain is built from TRBV7-2 and TRBJ2-5; 7 bases align to TRBD2. Germline assignment: CDR1 SGHTA and CDR2 FQGNSA. This CDR3 has 16 amino acids. Unmatched junction bases numbered 6, after V lost 1 base and J lost 1 base.

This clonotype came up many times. This CDR3 is CASSLDGGASYNEQFF. CDR3 nucleotide sequence: TGTGCCAGCAGTTTAGACGGGGGTGCGTCCTACAATGAGCAGTTCTTC. V usage is TRBV12-3 or TRBV12-4 and J usage is TRBJ2-1; maybe TRBD2 (6 bases). Trimming took 1 base from V and 1 from J, leaving 11 bases between them. This CDR3 has 16 residues.

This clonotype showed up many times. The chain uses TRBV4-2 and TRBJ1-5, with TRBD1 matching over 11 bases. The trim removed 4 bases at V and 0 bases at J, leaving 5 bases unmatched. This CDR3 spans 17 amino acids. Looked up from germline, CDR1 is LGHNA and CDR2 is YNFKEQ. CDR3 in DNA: TGTGCCAGCAGCCCAGGGACAGGGGGGGATAGCAATCAGCCCCAGCATTTT. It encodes CASSPGTGGDSNQPQHF.

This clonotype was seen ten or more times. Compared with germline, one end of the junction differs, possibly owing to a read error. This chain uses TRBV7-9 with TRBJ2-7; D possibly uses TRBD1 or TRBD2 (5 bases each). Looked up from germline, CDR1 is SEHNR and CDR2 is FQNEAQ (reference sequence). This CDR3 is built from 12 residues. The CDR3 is CASSYRQLPGEF. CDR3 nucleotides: TGTGCCAGCAGCTACAGACAGCTCCCCGGGGAGTTC.

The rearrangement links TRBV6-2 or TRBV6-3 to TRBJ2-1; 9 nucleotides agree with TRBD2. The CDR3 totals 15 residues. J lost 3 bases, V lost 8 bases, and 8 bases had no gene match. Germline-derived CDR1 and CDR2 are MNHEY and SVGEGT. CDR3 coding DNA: TGTGCCAGCCAAAATAGCGGGAGTCACTACAATGAGCAGTTCTTC. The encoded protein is CASQNSGSHYNEQFF.

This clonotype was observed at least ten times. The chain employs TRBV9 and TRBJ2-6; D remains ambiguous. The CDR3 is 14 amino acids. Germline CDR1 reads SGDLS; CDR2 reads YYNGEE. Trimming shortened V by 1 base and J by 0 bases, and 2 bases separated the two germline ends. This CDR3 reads CASSVNSGANVLTF. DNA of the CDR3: TGTGCCAGCAGCGTAAACTCTGGGGCCAACGTCCTGACTTTC.

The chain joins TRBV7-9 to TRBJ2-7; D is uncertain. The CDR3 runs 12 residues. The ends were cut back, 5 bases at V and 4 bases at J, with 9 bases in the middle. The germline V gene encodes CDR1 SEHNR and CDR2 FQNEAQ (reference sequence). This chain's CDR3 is CASSRPGYEQYF. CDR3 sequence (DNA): TGTGCCAGCAGCCGACCTGGGTACGAGCAGTACTTC.

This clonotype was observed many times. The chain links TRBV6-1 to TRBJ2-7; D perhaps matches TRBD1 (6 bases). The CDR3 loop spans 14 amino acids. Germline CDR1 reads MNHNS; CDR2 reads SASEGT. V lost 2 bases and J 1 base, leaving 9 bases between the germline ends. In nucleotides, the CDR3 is TGTGCCAGCAGTGAACAGGGGACATCCTACGAGCAGTACTTC. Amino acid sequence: CASSEQGTSYEQYF.

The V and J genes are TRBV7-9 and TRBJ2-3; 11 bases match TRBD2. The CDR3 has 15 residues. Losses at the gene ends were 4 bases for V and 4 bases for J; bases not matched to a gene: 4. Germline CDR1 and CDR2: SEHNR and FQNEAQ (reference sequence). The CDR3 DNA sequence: TGTGCCAGCAGCTGGCTAGCGGGGGGCGCAGATACGCAGTATTTT. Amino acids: CASSWLAGGADTQYF.

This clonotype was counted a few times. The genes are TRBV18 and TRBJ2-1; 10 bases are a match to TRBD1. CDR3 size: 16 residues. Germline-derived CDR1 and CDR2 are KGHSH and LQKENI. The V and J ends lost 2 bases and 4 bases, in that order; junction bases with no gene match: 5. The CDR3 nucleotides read TGTGCCAGCTCACCAGGGCCGGGACAGGGGTACAATGAGCAGTTCTTC. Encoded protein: CASSPGPGQGYNEQFF.

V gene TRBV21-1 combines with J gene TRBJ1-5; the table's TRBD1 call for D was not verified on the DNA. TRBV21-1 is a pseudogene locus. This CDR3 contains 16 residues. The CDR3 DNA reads TGTGCCAGCAGCAAGAGGACCACAGGGCACAATCAGCCCCAGCATTTT. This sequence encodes CASSKRTTGHNQPQHF.

This CDR3 is CASSLVSGTSADTQYF. The CDR3 nucleotides are TGCGCCAGCAGCTTGGTCTCTGGGACTAGCGCAGATACGCAGTATTTT. V and J are TRBV5-1 and TRBJ2-3; 10 positions agree with TRBD2. J gave up 4 bases and V 0 bases, and 5 bases lay outside the gene matches. CDR3 size: 16 residues. The germline V gene encodes CDR1 SGHRS and CDR2 YFSETQ.

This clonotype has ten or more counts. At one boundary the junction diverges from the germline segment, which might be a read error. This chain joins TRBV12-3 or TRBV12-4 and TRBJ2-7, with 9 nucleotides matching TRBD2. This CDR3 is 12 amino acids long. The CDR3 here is CASSLGLAVVSF. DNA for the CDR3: TGTGCCAGCAGTTTAGGACTAGCGGTAGTGTCGTTC.

The CDR3 sequence: CASSSSSGTDTQYF. CDR3 in DNA: TGTGCCAGCAGTTCTAGTAGCGGCACAGATACGCAGTATTTT. V and J are TRBV12-3 or TRBV12-4 and TRBJ2-3; tentatively, D is TRBD2 (5 bases). The CDR3 sequence is 14 residues long. Trimming cost V 4 bases and J 1 base, with 9 bases left between them.